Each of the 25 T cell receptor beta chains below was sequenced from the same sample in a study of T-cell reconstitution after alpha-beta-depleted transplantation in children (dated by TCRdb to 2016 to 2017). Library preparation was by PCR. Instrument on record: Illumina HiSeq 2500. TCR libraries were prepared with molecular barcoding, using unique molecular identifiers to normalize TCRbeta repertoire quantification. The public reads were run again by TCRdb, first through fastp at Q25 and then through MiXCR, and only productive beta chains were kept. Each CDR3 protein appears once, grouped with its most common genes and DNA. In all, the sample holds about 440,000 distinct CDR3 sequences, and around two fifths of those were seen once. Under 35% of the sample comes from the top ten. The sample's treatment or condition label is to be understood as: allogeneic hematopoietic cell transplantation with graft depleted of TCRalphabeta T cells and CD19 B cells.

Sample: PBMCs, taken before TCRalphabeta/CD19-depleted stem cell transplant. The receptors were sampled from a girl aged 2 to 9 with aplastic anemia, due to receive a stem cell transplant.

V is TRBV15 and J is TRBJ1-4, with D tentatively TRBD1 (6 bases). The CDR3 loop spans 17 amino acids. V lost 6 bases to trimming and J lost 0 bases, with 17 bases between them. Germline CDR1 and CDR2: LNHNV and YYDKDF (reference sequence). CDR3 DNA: TGTGCCACCAGGCTTTATGGGGGCGGAACAACTAATGAAAAACTGTTTTTT. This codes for CATRLYGGGTTNEKLFF.

The CDR3 reads CASSVGQGSGELFF. The CDR3 DNA is TGTGCCAGCAGTGTGGGACAGGGCTCCGGGGAGCTGTTTTTT. V gene TRBV27 combines with J gene TRBJ2-2; 9 nucleotides agree with TRBD1. The CDR3 has 14 residues. The ends lost 5 bases at V and 6 bases at J; junction bases unmatched: 4. Germline V gives CDR1 MNHEY, CDR2 SMNVEV (reference sequence).

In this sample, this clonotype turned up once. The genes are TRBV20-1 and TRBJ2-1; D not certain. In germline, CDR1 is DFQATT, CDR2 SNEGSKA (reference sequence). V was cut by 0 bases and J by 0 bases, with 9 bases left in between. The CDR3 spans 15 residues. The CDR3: CSAREHGISYNEQFF. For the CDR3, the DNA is TGCAGTGCTAGAGAACACGGTATCTCCTACAATGAGCAGTTCTTC.

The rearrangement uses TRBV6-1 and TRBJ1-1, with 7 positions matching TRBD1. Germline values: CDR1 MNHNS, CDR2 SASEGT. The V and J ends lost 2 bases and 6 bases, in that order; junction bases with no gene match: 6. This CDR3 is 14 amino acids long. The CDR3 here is CASSEWRQGAEAFF. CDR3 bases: TGTGCCAGCAGTGAATGGAGACAGGGTGCTGAAGCTTTCTTT.

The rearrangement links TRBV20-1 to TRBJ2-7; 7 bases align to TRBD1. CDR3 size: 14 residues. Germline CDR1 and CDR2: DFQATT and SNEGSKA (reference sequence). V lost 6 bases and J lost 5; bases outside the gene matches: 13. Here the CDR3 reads CSAQLGTASHEQYF. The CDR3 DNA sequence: TGCAGTGCCCAGCTAGGGACAGCGTCCCACGAGCAGTACTTC.

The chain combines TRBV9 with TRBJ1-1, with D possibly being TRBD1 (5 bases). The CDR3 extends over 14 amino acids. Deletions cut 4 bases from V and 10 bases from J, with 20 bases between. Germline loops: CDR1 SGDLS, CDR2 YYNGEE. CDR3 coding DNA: TGTGCCAGCAGCCAACCCGGGACCCTCGAGGGAGCTTTCTTT. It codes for CASSQPGTLEGAFF.

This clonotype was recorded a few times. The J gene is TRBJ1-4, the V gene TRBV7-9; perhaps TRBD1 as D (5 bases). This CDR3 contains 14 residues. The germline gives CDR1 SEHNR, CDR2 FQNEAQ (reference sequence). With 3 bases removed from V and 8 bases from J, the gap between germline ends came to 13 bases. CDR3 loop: CASSFGRVGEKLFF. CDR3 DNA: TGTGCCAGCAGCTTTGGCAGGGTCGGGGAAAAACTGTTTTTT.

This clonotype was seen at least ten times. The CDR3 DNA is TGCGCCAGCAGCTTACGAATATACGGGAACAATGAGCAGTTCTTC. Protein: CASSLRIYGNNEQFF. The chain couples TRBV5-1 to TRBJ2-1, with D possibly matching TRBD2 (5 bases). Germline loops: CDR1 SGHRS, CDR2 YFSETQ. CDR3 length equals 15 residues. V lost 2 bases to trimming and J lost 5 bases, with 14 bases between them.

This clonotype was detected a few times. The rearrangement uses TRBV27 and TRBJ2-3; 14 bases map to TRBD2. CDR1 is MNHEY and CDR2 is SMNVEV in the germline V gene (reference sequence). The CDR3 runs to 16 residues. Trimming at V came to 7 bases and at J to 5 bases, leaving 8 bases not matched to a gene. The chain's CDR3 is CASKMAGTSGRDTQYF. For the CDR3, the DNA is TGTGCCAGCAAAATGGCCGGGACTAGCGGGAGAGATACGCAGTATTTT.

The CDR3 loop is CASSLRGWMNSPLHF. CDR3 nucleotides: TGTGCCAGCAGTTTAAGGGGGTGGATGAATTCACCCCTCCACTTT. This chain uses TRBV28 with TRBJ1-6; tentative D call: TRBD1 (6 bases). Germline loops: CDR1 MDHEN, CDR2 SYDVKM. Trimming took off 2 bases at V and 7 bases at J, with 12 bases between the two ends. The CDR3 has 15 amino acids. The complete variable domain, with remaining parts taken from reference TRBV28 and TRBJ1-6, reads DVKVTQSSRYLVKRTGEKVFLECVQDMDHENMFWYRQDPGLGLRLIYFSYDVKMKEKGDIPEGYSVSREKKERFSLILESASTNQTSMYLCASSLRGWMNSPLHFGNGTRLTVT.

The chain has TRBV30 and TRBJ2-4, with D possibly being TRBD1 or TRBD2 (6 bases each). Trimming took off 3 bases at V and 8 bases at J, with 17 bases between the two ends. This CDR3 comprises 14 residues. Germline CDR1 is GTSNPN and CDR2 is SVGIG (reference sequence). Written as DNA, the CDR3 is TGTGCCTGGAGCAAAGGAGGGGCAGGGGACATTCAGTACTTC. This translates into CAWSKGGAGDIQYF.

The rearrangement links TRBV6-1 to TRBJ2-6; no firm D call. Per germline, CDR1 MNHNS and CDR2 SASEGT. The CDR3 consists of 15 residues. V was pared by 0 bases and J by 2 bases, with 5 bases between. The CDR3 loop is CASSEAKTGANVLTF. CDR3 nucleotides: TGTGCCAGCAGTGAAGCAAAAACTGGGGCCAACGTCCTGACTTTC.

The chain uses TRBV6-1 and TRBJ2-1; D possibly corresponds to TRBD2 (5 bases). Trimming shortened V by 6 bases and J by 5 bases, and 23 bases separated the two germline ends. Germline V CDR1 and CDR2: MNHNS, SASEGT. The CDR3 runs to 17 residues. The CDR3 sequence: CASRTDCWGRLNNEQFF. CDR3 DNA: TGTGCCAGCAGGACCGACTGTTGGGGAAGACTAAACAATGAGCAGTTCTTC.

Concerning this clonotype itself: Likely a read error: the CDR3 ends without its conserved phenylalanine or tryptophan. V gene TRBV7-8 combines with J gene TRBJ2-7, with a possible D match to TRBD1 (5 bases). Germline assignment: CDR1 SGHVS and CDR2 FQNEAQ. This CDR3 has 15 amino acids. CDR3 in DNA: TGTGTCAGCAGCTTAGGGGTGACGGACTCCTACGAGCAGTACTAC. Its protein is CVSSLGVTDSYEQYY.

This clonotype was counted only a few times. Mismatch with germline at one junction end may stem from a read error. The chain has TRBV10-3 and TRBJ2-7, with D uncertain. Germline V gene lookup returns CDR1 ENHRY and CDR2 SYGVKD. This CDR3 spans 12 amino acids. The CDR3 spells CPISEIKQEQYF. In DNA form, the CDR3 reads TGTCCCATCAGTGAGATCAAGCAGGAGCAGTACTTC.

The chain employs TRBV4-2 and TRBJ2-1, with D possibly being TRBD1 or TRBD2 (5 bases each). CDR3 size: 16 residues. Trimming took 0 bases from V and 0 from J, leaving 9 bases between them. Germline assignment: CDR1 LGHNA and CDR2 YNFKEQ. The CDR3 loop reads CASSQEGTSSYNEQFF. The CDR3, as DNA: TGTGCCAGCAGCCAAGAAGGGACGAGCTCCTACAATGAGCAGTTCTTC.

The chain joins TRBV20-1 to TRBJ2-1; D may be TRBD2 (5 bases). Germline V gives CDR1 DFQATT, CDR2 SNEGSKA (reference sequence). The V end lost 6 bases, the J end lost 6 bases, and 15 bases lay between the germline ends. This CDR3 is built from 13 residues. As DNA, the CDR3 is TGCAGTGCCGAGGACTCCCTGGCCAATGAGCAGTTCTTC. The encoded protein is CSAEDSLANEQFF.

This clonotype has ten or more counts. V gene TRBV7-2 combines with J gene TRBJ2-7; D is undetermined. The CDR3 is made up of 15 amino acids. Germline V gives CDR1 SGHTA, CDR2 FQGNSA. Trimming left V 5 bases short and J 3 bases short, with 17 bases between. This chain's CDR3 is CASSRKADNLYEQYF. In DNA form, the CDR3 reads TGTGCCAGCAGCAGAAAGGCGGATAACCTCTACGAGCAGTACTTC.

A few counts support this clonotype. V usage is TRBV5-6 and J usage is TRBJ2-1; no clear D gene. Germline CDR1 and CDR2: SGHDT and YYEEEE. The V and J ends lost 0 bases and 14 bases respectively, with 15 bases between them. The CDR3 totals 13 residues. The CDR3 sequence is CASSLAKGSRKFF. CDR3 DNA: TGTGCCAGCAGCTTGGCCAAAGGGTCGAGGAAGTTCTTC.

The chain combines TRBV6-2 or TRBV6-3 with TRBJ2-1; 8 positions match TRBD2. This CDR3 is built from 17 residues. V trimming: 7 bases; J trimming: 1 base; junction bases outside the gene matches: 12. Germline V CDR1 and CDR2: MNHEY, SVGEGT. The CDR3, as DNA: TGTGCCAGCAAAGTTTATCGGGAGGGGACATCCTACAATGAGCAGTTCTTC. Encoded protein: CASKVYREGTSYNEQFF.

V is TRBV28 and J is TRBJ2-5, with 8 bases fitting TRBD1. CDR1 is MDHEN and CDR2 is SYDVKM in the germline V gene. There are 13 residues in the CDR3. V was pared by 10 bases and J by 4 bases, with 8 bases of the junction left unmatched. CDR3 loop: CATRQGSVETQYF. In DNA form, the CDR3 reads TGTGCCACCAGACAGGGGAGCGTAGAGACCCAGTACTTC.

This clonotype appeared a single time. The CDR3 DNA reads TGCAGTGCTGCCAGCGGGAGGGCCGAGTGGAGCACAGATACGCAGTATTTT. Translation gives CSAASGRAEWSTDTQYF. This chain connects TRBV20-1 to TRBJ2-3, with 10 bases that match TRBD2. The CDR3 runs 17 residues. Germline CDR1 DFQATT, CDR2 SNEGSKA (reference sequence). V was clipped by 5 bases and J by 0 bases; unmatched bases: 11.

The CDR3 spells CASSQEAGVEQPQHF. The CDR3 nucleotides are TGCGCCAGCAGCCAAGAGGCAGGGGTTGAGCAGCCCCAGCATTTT. The genes are TRBV4-1 and TRBJ1-5; a possible D gene is TRBD1 (6 bases). The CDR3 covers 15 residues. Looked up from germline, CDR1 is MGHRA and CDR2 is YSYEKL. The V gene lost 0 bases and the J gene lost 7 bases, with 13 bases spanning the gap.

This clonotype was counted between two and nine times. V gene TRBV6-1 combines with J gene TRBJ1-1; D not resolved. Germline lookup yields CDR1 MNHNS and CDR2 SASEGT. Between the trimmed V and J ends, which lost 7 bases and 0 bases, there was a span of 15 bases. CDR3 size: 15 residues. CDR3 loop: CASNRAVRVNTEAFF. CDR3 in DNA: TGTGCCAGCAACCGGGCCGTGAGGGTGAACACTGAAGCTTTCTTT.

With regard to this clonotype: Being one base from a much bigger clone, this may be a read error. CDR3 DNA sequence: TGCGCCAGCAGCTTGGGGCGGAATACGCAGTATTTT. Translation: CASSLGRNTQYF. V gene TRBV5-1 combines with J gene TRBJ2-3; D unresolved. This CDR3 comprises 12 residues. V dropped 0 bases and J dropped 7 bases, with 6 bases sitting between them. Per the germline V gene, CDR1 is SGHRS and CDR2 is YFSETQ.